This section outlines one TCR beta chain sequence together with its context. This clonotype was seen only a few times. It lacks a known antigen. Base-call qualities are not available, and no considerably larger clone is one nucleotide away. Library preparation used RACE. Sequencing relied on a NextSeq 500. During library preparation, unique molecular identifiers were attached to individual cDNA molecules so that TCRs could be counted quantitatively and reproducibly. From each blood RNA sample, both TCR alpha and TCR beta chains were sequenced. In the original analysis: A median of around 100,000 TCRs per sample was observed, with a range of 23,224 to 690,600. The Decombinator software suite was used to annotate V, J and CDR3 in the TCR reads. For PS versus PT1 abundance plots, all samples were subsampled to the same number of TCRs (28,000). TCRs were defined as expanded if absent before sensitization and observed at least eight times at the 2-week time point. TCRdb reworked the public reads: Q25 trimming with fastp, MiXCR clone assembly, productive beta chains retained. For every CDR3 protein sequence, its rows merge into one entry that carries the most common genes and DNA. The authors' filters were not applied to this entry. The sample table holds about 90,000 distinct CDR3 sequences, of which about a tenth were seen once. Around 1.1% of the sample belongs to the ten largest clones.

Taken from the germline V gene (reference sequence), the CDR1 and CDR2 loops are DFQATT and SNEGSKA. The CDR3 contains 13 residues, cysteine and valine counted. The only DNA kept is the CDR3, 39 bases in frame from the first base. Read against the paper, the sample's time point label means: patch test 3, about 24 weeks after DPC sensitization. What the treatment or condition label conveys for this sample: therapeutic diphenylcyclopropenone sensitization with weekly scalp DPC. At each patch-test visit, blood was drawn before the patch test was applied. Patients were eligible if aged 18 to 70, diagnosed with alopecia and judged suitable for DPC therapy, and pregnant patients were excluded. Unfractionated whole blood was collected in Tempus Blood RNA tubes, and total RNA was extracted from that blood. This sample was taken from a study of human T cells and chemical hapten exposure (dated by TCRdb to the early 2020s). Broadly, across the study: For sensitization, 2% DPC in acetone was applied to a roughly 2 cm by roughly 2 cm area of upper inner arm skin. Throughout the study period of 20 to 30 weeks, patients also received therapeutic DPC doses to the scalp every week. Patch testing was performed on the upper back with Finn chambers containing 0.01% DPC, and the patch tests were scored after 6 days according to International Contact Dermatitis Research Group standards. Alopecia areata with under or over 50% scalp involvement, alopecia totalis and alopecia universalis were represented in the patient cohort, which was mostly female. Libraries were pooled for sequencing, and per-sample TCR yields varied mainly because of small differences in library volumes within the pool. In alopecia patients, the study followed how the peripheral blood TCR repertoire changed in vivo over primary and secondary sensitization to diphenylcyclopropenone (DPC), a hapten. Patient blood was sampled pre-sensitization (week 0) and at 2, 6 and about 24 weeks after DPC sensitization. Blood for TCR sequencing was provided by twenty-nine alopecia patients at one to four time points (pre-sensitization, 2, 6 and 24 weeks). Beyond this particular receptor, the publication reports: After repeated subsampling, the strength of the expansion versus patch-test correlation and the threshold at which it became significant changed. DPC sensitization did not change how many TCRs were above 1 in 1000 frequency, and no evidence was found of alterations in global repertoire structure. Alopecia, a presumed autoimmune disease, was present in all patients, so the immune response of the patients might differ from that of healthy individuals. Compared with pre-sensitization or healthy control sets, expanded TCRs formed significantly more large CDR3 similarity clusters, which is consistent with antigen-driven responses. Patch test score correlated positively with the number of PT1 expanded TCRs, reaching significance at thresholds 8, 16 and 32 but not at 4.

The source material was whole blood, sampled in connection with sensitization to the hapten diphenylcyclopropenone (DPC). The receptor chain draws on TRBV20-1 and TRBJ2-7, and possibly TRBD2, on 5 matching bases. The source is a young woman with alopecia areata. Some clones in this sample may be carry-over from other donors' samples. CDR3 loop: CSADGRRHGEQYV. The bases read TGCAGCGCAGATGGGCGGAGGCATGGCGAGCAGTACGTC.